This record looks at one T cell receptor beta chain sequence and its context. This CDR3 comprises 13 residues. Unmatched junction bases numbered 0, after V lost 3 bases and J lost 2 bases. Germline values: CDR1 LNHDA, CDR2 SQIVND (reference sequence). The sequenced template was RNA, covering the TCR beta CDR3 region. The first round was an RT-PCR with HTBI primers, and the second round was a multiplex PCR. TCRdb redid the calling of the multiplex PCR reads with MiXCR, one entry per CDR3 protein. This table has 900,000 to 1,200,000 distinct CDR3 sequences, about 40% appearing once. The source of the sample is a study of Graves' ophthalmopathy and Graves' hyperthyroidism.

Material for sequencing was peripheral blood or thyroid tissue (not recorded which). V usage is TRBV19 and J usage is TRBJ1-2; 7 nucleotides agree with TRBD1. This clonotype originated in an adult man with Graves' hyperthyroidism. CDR3 protein: CASSMGQNYGYTF. The CDR3 DNA sequence: TGTGCCAGTAGTATGGGACAGAACTATGGCTACACCTTC.